The 16 T cell receptor beta chains reported below all come from one sample, sequenced in a study of T cell clonality in common variable immunodeficiency. TCRdb keeps only in-frame clones here, not all; method: immunoSEQ multiplex PCR. The sample lists just over 20,000 clones, none appearing once, the ten largest making up approximately 2.3%. Study-wide points: Common variable immunodeficiency TCR beta sequences reportedly had fewer deletions and N-nucleotide insertions.

What these receptors recognize is not known. Sequencing was performed on peripheral blood mononuclear cells. The receptors were sampled from a human donor with common variable immunodeficiency.

In its sample, this clone was seen many times. The observed sequence ends 3 residues before the CDR3 terminus, with the missing tail filled in from the germline J gene. V usage is TRBV2 and J usage is TRBJ2-2; D is possibly TRBD2 (6 bases). Between the trimmed V and J ends, which lost 1 base and 6 bases, there was a span of 12 bases. The CDR3 spans 15 residues. Germline V gives CDR1 SNHLY, CDR2 FYNNEI. CDR3 in amino acids: CASSEEGRYAGELFF. The covered CDR3 bases are TGTGCCAGCAGTGAAGAGGGGAGGTACGCCGGGGAG.

This clone was counted ten times or more. Read coverage stops 3 residues before the CDR3 terminus; the germline J gene supplies the remainder. The rearrangement joins TRBV6-1 to TRBJ1-2; 7 bases fit TRBD1. The CDR3 spans 18 residues. Germline V lookup: CDR1 MNHNS, CDR2 SASEGT. Trimming cost V 1 base and J 0 bases; bases outside gene matches: 11. The CDR3 sequence is CASSEDEGAWGSNYGYTF. The CDR3 DNA, read in part, is TGTGCCAGCAGTGAAGACGAGGGGGCGTGGGGCTCTAACTATGGC.

This clone was detected many times. The read falls 3 residues short of the CDR3 end, and the missing part is taken from the germline J gene. The chain recombines TRBV5-1 with TRBJ2-5; D unresolved. The ends were cut back, 4 bases at V and 1 base at J, with 8 bases in the middle. The germline gives CDR1 SGHRS, CDR2 YFSETQ. CDR3 length: 13 residues. The sequenced part of the CDR3 DNA is TGCGCCAGCAGCAGGGCGTTCCAAGAGACC. This gives the protein CASSRAFQET. The whole CDR3 reads CASSRAFQETQYF.

This clone was recorded at least ten times. The read terminates 3 residues ahead of where the CDR3 ends, so the germline J gene completes it. The chain links TRBV30 to TRBJ2-5, with no clear D. The germline CDR1 and CDR2 sequences are GTSNPN and SVGIG (reference sequence). V lost 0 bases and J lost 5, with 16 bases in between. CDR3 length: 15 residues. Incomplete CDR3 DNA: TGTGCCTGGAGTGTAGGTGATCGTCCGCGGGAGACC. Its protein is CAWSVGDRPRET. The whole CDR3 protein is CAWSVGDRPRETQYF.

This clone was detected many times. The CDR3 is cut off 3 residues early in the read; its end comes from the germline J gene. The V and J genes are TRBV7-2 and TRBJ2-5, with 7 positions matching TRBD1. V dropped 4 bases and J dropped 1; count of bases not matched to a gene: 3. CDR3 size: 14 residues. Germline CDR1 reads SGHTA; CDR2 reads FQGNSA. The sequenced CDR3 bases are TGTGCCAGCAGCTCGACAGGGCCCCAAGAGACC. It encodes CASSSTGPQET. The whole CDR3 is CASSSTGPQETQYF.

The table lists this clone with many counts. Read sequence stops 3 residues before the CDR3 end, and the germline J gene provides the missing end. The V call is TRBV20-1, the J call TRBJ2-2; possibly TRBD2 for D (6 bases). CDR3 length: 14 residues. Germline values: CDR1 DFQATT, CDR2 SNEGSKA (reference sequence). V dropped 6 bases and J dropped 1 base, with 12 bases sitting between them. The sequenced part of the CDR3 DNA is TGCAGTGCCCTGGGACTTGGGAACACCGGGGAG. This sequence encodes CSALGLGNTGE. The full CDR3 is CSALGLGNTGELFF.

This clone was seen a handful of times. Read data end 3 residues before the CDR3 end; the end is taken from the germline J gene. The chain has TRBV6-2 or TRBV6-3 and TRBJ2-5; a possible D gene is TRBD2 (6 bases). The CDR3 contains 16 residues. The germline gives CDR1 MNHEY, CDR2 SVGEGT. Trimming took 0 bases from V and 1 from J, leaving 12 bases between them. The CDR3 is CASSYSMGGFQETQYF. CDR3 bases read: TGTGCCAGCAGTTACTCGATGGGGGGTTTCCAAGAGACC.

At least ten counts were recorded for this clone. At one end the junction does not follow the germline gene, possibly because of a read error. The CDR3 is cut off 3 residues early in the read; its end comes from the germline J gene. The chain combines TRBV4-2 with TRBJ2-1; D is uncertain. Germline values: CDR1 LGHNA, CDR2 YNFKEQ. CDR3 size: 16 residues. CDR3 sequence reads: CASSQDYAAPYNEQFF. CDR3 DNA (partial): TGCGCCAGCAGCCAAGATTACGCGGCTCCCTACAATGAG.

This clone was recorded many times. The missing CDR3 end, 3 residues past where the read stops, is filled in from the germline J gene. The chain couples TRBV29-1 to TRBJ2-7, with 9 bases aligning to TRBD2. With V trimmed by 1 base and J by 1 base, 5 bases remained unmatched. This CDR3 comprises 15 residues. CDR1 is SQVTM and CDR2 is ANQGSEA in the germline V gene. The sequenced CDR3 bases are TGCAGCGTTGAAGGGATAGCGGGGGAATCCTACGAG. This encodes CSVEGIAGESYE. The whole CDR3 is CSVEGIAGESYEQYF.

In its sample, this clone was seen many times. Read data end 3 residues before the CDR3 end; the end is taken from the germline J gene. The chain couples TRBV5-4 to TRBJ2-1; the D gene is possibly TRBD1 (6 bases). The V end lost 4 bases, the J end lost 4 bases, and 15 bases lay between the germline ends. Germline CDR1 reads SGHNT; CDR2 reads YYREEE (reference sequence). This CDR3 has 15 residues. This chain's CDR3 is CASSHLRGQYNEQFF. Partial CDR3 DNA: TGTGCCAGCAGCCATCTCAGGGGACAATACAATGAG.

This clone was observed at least ten times. The read halts 3 residues ahead of the CDR3 end, with the missing end drawn from the germline J gene. The chain joins TRBV2 to TRBJ1-2; 7 bases fit TRBD1. The germline V gene has CDR1 SNHLY and CDR2 FYNNEI. The CDR3 consists of 14 residues. J lost 4 bases, V lost 4 bases, and 6 bases had no gene match. CDR3 bases read: TGTGCCAGCAGTGTGAACAGGGGTAGCTATGGC. It specifies CASSVNRGSYG. The CDR3 reads in full as CASSVNRGSYGYTF.

CDR3 bases read: TGCGCCAGCCATCAAACAGGGGGAGGACACAATGGC. Translating it yields CASHQTGGGHNG. The full CDR3 protein reads CASHQTGGGHNGYTF. The chain links TRBV10-2 to TRBJ1-2; 8 nucleotides line up with TRBD1. The read halts 3 residues ahead of the CDR3 end, with the missing end drawn from the germline J gene. Germline CDR1 WSHSY, CDR2 SAAADI. Losses at the gene ends were 8 bases for V and 6 bases for J; bases not matched to a gene: 14. The CDR3 has 15 amino acids.

This clone appeared many times. The read ends 3 residues shy of where the CDR3 ends; the end is completed using the germline J gene. J is TRBJ2-1 and V is TRBV2; 7 bases line up with TRBD1. CDR3 length equals 13 residues. V was clipped by 5 bases and J by 6 bases; unmatched bases: 4. Per germline, CDR1 SNHLY and CDR2 FYNNEI. The CDR3 region is CASSQTGVNEQFF. Partial CDR3 DNA: TGTGCCAGCAGTCAAACAGGGGTCAATGAG.

This clone occurred many times. The read stops 3 residues short of the end of the CDR3; the missing end is completed from the germline J gene. The chain recombines TRBV4-1 with TRBJ2-1, with 14 bases that match TRBD2. Unmatched junction bases numbered 5, after V lost 4 bases and J lost 6 bases. The CDR3 covers 16 residues. CDR1 is MGHRA, CDR2 YSYEKL, per germline. The covered CDR3 bases are TGCGCCAGCAGCCGAGGACTAGCGGGGGGCAGCAATGAG. This codes for CASSRGLAGGSNE. The full CDR3 is CASSRGLAGGSNEQFF.

Concerning this clone: The read falls 3 residues short of the CDR3 end, and the missing part is taken from the germline J gene. V and J are TRBV2 and TRBJ2-5; 10 nucleotides align to TRBD1. The CDR3 consists of 15 residues. Germline V gene data show CDR1 as SNHLY and CDR2 as FYNNEI. J gave up 1 base and V 5 bases, and 4 bases lay outside the gene matches. CDR3 loop: CASSPRTGGQETQYF. Partial CDR3 DNA: TGTGCCAGCAGTCCGCGGACAGGGGGCCAAGAGACC. The complete variable domain, with remaining parts taken from reference TRBV2 and TRBJ2-5, reads EPEVTQTPSHQVTQMGQEVILRCVPISNHLYFYWYRQILGQKVEFLVSFYNNEISEKSEIFDDQFSVERPDGSNFTLKIRSTKLEDSAMYFCASSPRTGGQETQYFGPGTRLLVL.

This clone has a count of ten or more. The sequence runs out 3 residues before the end of the CDR3; the remainder is reconstructed from the germline J gene. The chain combines TRBV6-1 with TRBJ2-7; D possibly corresponds to TRBD1 (5 bases). CDR3 length: 12 amino acids. From germline, CDR1 is MNHNS and CDR2 SASEGT. Trimming took 4 bases from V and 3 from J, leaving 7 bases between them. Incomplete CDR3 DNA: TGTGCCAGCAGTGGGACATACTACGAG. Its protein product is CASSGTYYE. The entire CDR3 protein reads CASSGTYYEQYF.